The 21 T cell receptor beta chains reported below all come from one sample, sequenced in a study of regulatory T cells in long-lasting Graves disease. Described time point: newly diagnosed GD, antithyroid drugs for less than 3 months. RNA isolated from PBMCs was used to make the TCR library. Through Arm-PCR of CDR3 regions and iRepertoire HTBI primers, TCR beta libraries were built. TCRdb reanalysed the multiplex PCR reads using MiXCR and keeps one entry per CDR3 protein. There are a few hundred thousand distinct CDR3 sequences in the sample; 16% occur only once, and roughly 29% lies in the top ten. These data also featured in a second study, about T cells in Graves' hyperthyroidism and ophthalmopathy.

The sample consisted of peripheral blood mononuclear cells (PBMCs), taken at new diagnosis, from a patient treated with antithyroid drugs. The receptors stem from a man aged 35 to 55 with Graves disease.

This clonotype came up many times. The chain uses TRBV11-3 and TRBJ2-3, with no clear D. The length of the CDR3 is 13 residues. Germline V gene lookup returns CDR1 SGHNT and CDR2 YENEEA. V dropped 1 base and J dropped 6 bases, with 8 bases sitting between them. The DNA of the CDR3 is TGTGCCAGCAGCTTAGTTGGAGAGGATACGCAGTATTTT. It codes for CASSLVGEDTQYF.

This clonotype appeared many times. The chain combines TRBV18 with TRBJ2-1; 9 nucleotides align to TRBD1. From germline, CDR1 is KGHSH and CDR2 LQKENI. Trimming took 3 bases from V and 3 from J; bases not matched to a gene: 3. The CDR3 has 15 residues. The CDR3 sequence is CASSPRQGDYNEQFF. The CDR3 nucleotides read TGTGCCAGCTCACCCAGACAGGGGGACTACAATGAGCAGTTCTTC.

The chain recombines TRBV20-1 with TRBJ2-5; 14 nucleotides line up with TRBD2. The CDR3 sequence is 19 residues long. Looked up from germline, CDR1 is DFQATT and CDR2 is SNEGSKA (reference sequence). Trimming cost V 6 bases and J 0 bases; bases outside gene matches: 15. CDR3 amino acids: CSAEFGLAGGLTYQETQYF. The DNA of the CDR3 is TGCAGTGCCGAATTCGGACTAGCGGGGGGCCTAACGTACCAAGAGACCCAGTACTTC.

This clonotype came up a few times. The chain employs TRBV14 and TRBJ1-1; D is uncertain. Trimming left V 0 bases short and J 1 base short, with 6 bases between. The CDR3 loop spans 14 amino acids. Germline V gives CDR1 SGHDN, CDR2 FVKESK. CDR3 coding DNA: TGTGCCAGCAGCCAAGATCACAGGAACACTGAAGCTTTCTTT. Translated: CASSQDHRNTEAFF.

This clonotype appeared a few times. This rearrangement joins TRBV12-3 or TRBV12-4 to TRBJ2-5, with no clear D. V lost 5 bases and J 1 base, leaving 8 bases between the germline ends. The CDR3 is 13 residues long. The CDR3 DNA reads as TGTGCCAGCAGTGAGACCCTCCAAGAGACCCAGTACTTC. Protein: CASSETLQETQYF.

The chain is built from TRBV12-5 and TRBJ2-3, with 16 nucleotides matching TRBD2. The CDR3 totals 20 residues. The germline V gene encodes CDR1 LGHNT and CDR2 FRNRAP. With 2 bases clipped from V and 2 bases from J, the junction kept 10 bases outside the gene matches. CDR3 DNA: TGTGCTAGTGGTTTGCCCCCGGGACTAGCGGGGGGGCTCCCCACAGATACGCAGTATTTT. Translating gives CASGLPPGLAGGLPTDTQYF.

This clonotype was counted ten times or more. The chain recombines TRBV7-9 with TRBJ2-5; D perhaps matches TRBD2 (5 bases). Per the germline V gene, CDR1 is SEHNR and CDR2 is FQNEAQ (reference sequence). With 3 bases removed from V and 5 bases from J, the gap between germline ends came to 16 bases. This CDR3 comprises 15 residues. The CDR3 DNA is TGTGCCAGCAGCTTGGGCGCCTCGGGGTTGGAGACCCAGTACTTC. Its translation: CASSLGASGLETQYF.

The chain couples TRBV29-1 to TRBJ1-2, with D hard to call. The CDR3 sequence is 12 residues long. Trimming stripped 4 bases from V and 8 bases from J, with 14 bases between. Germline loops: CDR1 SQVTM, CDR2 ANQGSEA. The CDR3 DNA reads as TGCAGCGTTGGGGGAGCCGATGGAGGCTACACCTTC. It yields the protein CSVGGADGGYTF. The entire variable domain, with the rest obtained from reference TRBV29-1 and TRBJ1-2, is as follows: SAVISQKPSRDICQRGTSLTIQCQVDSQVTMMFWYRQQPGQSLTLIATANQGSEATYESGFVIDKFPISRPNLTFSTLTVSNMSPEDSSIYLCSVGGADGGYTFGSGTRLTVV.

This clonotype was recorded at least ten times. The V gene is TRBV28, the J gene TRBJ2-7; no firm D call. Germline V gene lookup returns CDR1 MDHEN and CDR2 SYDVKM. This CDR3 has 15 residues. V was trimmed by 2 bases and J by 4 bases, leaving 15 bases between them. CDR3 nucleotides: TGTGCCAGCAGTTTAACCCCATTCCCTTGGTACGAGCAGTACTTC. It yields the protein CASSLTPFPWYEQYF.

The sample holds many counts of this clonotype. The chain joins TRBV6-1 to TRBJ2-7; perhaps D is TRBD1 or TRBD2 (5 bases each). The CDR3 extends over 14 amino acids. Trimming cost V 8 bases and J 1 base, with 15 bases left between them. Germline-derived CDR1 and CDR2 are MNHNS and SASEGT. As DNA, the CDR3 is TGTGCCAGCCGCGCCCTGGGGGAATCCTACGAGCAGTACTTC. As protein: CASRALGESYEQYF.

This clonotype was detected many times. The chain is built from TRBV18 and TRBJ1-5, with 7 bases matching TRBD1. V gave up 4 bases and J gave up 7 bases; unmatched junction bases: 4. Germline CDR1 and CDR2: KGHSH and LQKENI. This CDR3 has 13 residues. The CDR3 sequence is CASSRGRGQPQHF. The CDR3 region has the DNA TGTGCCAGCTCACGAGGCAGGGGGCAGCCCCAGCATTTT.

V is TRBV5-1 and J is TRBJ2-3; TRBD2 agrees at 10 bases. There are 16 residues in the CDR3. With V trimmed by 5 bases and J by 4 bases, 10 bases remained unmatched. Looked up from germline, CDR1 is SGHRS and CDR2 is YFSETQ. The DNA of the CDR3 is TGCGCCAGCAGTAAGAGTGACAGCGGGGGGGCAGATACGCAGTATTTT. Translated, it gives CASSKSDSGGADTQYF.

The chain has TRBV20-1 and TRBJ2-1, with TRBD2 identical over 9 bases. The CDR3 has 19 amino acids. CDR1 DFQATT and CDR2 SNEGSKA come from the germline V gene (reference sequence). J gave up 4 bases and V 2 bases, and 18 bases lay outside the gene matches. In DNA form, the CDR3 reads TGCAGTGCTAGAAGAAGGGGGGCAGGAGCGGGGGGATTTTACAATGAGCAGTTCTTC. It codes for CSARRRGAGAGGFYNEQFF.

This clonotype was seen at least ten times. This chain connects TRBV7-9 to TRBJ2-7; D uncertain. This CDR3 is 14 amino acids long. Germline assignment: CDR1 SEHNR and CDR2 FQNEAQ (reference sequence). The ends were cut back, 1 base at V and 0 bases at J, with 7 bases in the middle. CDR3 residues: CASSLDGYSYEQYF. The CDR3 nucleotides read TGTGCCAGCAGCTTAGATGGATACTCCTACGAGCAGTACTTC.

This clonotype was observed at least ten times. This chain uses TRBV11-1 with TRBJ2-1, with TRBD1 matching 9 bases. Germline V gene lookup returns CDR1 SGHAT and CDR2 FQDESV (reference sequence). Trimming cost V 2 bases and J 8 bases; bases outside gene matches: 7. The CDR3 has 15 amino acids. As DNA, the CDR3 is TGTGCCAGCAGCTTACCGGGACAGGGTGGTCATGAGCAGTTCTTC. This encodes CASSLPGQGGHEQFF.

This clonotype was seen a handful of times. The rearrangement joins TRBV10-2 to TRBJ1-1; maybe TRBD1 (6 bases). Trimming removed 2 bases at V and 1 base at J, with 8 bases between. CDR3 length: 14 amino acids. Germline V gene data show CDR1 as WSHSY and CDR2 as SAAADI. CDR3 sequence (DNA): TGCGCCAGCAGTGAGAGGACAGAGAACACTGAAGCTTTCTTT. Its protein product is CASSERTENTEAFF.

V gene TRBV28 combines with J gene TRBJ2-7; TRBD2 matches at 9 bases. The CDR3 is 16 amino acids. V trimming: 7 bases; J trimming: 2 bases; junction bases outside the gene matches: 12. CDR1 MDHEN and CDR2 SYDVKM come from the germline V gene. CDR3 coding DNA: TGTGCCAGCATCCCCCCCGCGGGAGGGAGCCCCTACGAGCAGTACTTC. It is translated as CASIPPAGGSPYEQYF.

This clonotype was seen a handful of times. The chain combines TRBV20-1 with TRBJ1-4; a possible D gene is TRBD1 (5 bases). Trimming stripped 6 bases from V and 8 bases from J, with 16 bases between. The CDR3 runs 13 residues. Germline values: CDR1 DFQATT, CDR2 SNEGSKA (reference sequence). CDR3 nucleotides: TGCAGTGCGGCGGGAGGGCGGGGGGAAAAACTGTTTTTT. Residues: CSAAGGRGEKLFF.

This clonotype was detected many times. This chain links TRBV24-1 with TRBJ2-1; the D is unclear. Germline V gives CDR1 KGHDR, CDR2 SFDVKD. V shed 2 bases and J shed 0 bases, with 13 bases lying between them. The CDR3 runs to 17 residues. The CDR3 DNA follows: TGTGCCACCAGTGATTCCGCTGATTCCTTCTCCTACAATGAGCAGTTCTTC. This sequence encodes CATSDSADSFSYNEQFF.

This clonotype was seen many times. V usage is TRBV11-1 and J usage is TRBJ2-7; 9 bases fit TRBD2. CDR1 SGHAT and CDR2 FQDESV come from the germline V gene (reference sequence). V lost 5 bases and J lost 13; bases outside the gene matches: 12. The CDR3 spans 13 residues. The CDR3 here is CASSLQPSSGVYF. CDR3 bases: TGTGCCAGCAGCCTCCAGCCGTCTAGCGGGGTCTACTTC.

This clonotype was recorded many times. The chain employs TRBV2 and TRBJ1-2, with 7 bases that match TRBD1. Germline CDR1 and CDR2: SNHLY and FYNNEI. Trimming cost V 6 bases and J 2 bases; bases outside gene matches: 0. This CDR3 is 12 amino acids long. Here the CDR3 DNA reads TGTGCCAGCAGACAGGGGAACTATGGCTACACCTTC. This sequence encodes CASRQGNYGYTF. The full variable domain, in which reference TRBV2 and TRBJ1-2 provide the parts outside the CDR3, is EPEVTQTPSHQVTQMGQEVILRCVPISNHLYFYWYRQILGQKVEFLVSFYNNEISEKSEIFDDQFSVERPDGSNFTLKIRSTKLEDSAMYFCASRQGNYGYTFGSGTRLTVV.